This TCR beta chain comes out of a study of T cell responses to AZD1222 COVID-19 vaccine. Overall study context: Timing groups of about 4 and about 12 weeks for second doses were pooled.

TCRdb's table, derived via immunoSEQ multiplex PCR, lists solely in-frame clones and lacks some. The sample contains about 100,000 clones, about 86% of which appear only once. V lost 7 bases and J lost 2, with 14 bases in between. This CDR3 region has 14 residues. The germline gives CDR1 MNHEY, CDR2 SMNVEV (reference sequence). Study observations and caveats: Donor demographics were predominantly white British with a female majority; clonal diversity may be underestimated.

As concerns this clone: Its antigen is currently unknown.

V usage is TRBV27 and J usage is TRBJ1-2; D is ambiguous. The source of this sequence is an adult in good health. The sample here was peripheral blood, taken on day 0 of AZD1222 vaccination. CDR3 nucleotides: TGTGCCAGCACCAGTAGTAGGGAGAACTATGGCTACACCTTC. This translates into CASTSSRENYGYTF.